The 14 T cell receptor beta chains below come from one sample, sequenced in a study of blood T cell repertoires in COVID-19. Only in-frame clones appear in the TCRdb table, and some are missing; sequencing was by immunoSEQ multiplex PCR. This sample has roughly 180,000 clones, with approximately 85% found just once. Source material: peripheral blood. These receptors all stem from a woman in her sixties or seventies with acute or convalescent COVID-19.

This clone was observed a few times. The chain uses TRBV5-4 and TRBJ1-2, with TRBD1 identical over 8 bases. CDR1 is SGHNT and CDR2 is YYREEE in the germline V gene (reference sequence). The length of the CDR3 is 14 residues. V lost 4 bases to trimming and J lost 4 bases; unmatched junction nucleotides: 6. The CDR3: CASSPNTGGYGYTF. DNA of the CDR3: TGTGCCAGCAGCCCCAACACAGGGGGCTATGGCTACACCTTC.

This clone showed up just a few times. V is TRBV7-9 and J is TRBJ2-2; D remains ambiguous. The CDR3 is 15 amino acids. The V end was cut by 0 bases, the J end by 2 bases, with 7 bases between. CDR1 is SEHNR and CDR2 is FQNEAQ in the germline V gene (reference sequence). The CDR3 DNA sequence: TGTGCCAGCAGCTTAGCAGAAACTAACACCGGGGAGCTGTTTTTT. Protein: CASSLAETNTGELFF.

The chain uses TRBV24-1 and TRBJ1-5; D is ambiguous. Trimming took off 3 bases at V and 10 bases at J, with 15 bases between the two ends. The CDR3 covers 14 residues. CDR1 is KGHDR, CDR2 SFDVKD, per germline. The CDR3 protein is CATSDHRTAGPQHF. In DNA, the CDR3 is TGTGCCACCAGTGATCACCGGACTGCAGGACCCCAGCATTTT.

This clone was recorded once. This CDR3 is CASSLVRGSNEKLFF. The CDR3 DNA is TGCGCCAGCAGCTTGGTTAGGGGGTCTAATGAAAAACTGTTTTTT. The chain couples TRBV5-1 to TRBJ1-4, with a weak D call TRBD1 (6 bases). The CDR3 runs 15 residues. Trimming removed 0 bases from V and 3 bases from J, with 9 bases in between. Germline V CDR1 and CDR2: SGHRS, YFSETQ.

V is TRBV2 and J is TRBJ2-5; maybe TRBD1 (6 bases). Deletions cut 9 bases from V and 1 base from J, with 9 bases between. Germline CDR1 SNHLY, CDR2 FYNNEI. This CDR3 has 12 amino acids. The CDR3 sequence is CASRTVQETQYF. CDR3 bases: TGTGCCAGTCGGACAGTCCAAGAGACCCAGTACTTC.

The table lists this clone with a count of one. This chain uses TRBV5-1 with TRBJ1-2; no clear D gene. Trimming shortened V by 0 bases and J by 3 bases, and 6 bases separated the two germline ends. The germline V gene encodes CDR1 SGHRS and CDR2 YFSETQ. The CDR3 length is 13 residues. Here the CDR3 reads CASSLDADYGYTF. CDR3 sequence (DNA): TGCGCCAGCAGCTTGGATGCAGACTATGGCTACACCTTC.

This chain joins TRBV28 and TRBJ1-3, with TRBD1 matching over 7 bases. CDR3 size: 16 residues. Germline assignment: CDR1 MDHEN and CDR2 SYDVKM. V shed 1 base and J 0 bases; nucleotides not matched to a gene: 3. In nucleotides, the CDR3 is TGTGCCAGCAGTTTATCCAGGGGGATCTCTGGAAACACCATATATTTT. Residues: CASSLSRGISGNTIYF.

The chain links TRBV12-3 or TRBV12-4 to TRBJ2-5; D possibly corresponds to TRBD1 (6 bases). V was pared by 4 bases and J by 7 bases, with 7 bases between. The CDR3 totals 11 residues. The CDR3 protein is CASSSGVTQYF. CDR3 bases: TGTGCCAGCAGTTCAGGGGTGACCCAGTACTTC.

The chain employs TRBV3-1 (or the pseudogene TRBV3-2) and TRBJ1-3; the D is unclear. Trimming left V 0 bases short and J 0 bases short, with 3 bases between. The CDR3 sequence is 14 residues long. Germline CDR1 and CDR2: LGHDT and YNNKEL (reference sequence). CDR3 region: CASSQEHSGNTIYF. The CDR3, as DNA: TGTGCCAGCAGCCAAGAACACTCTGGAAACACCATATATTTT.

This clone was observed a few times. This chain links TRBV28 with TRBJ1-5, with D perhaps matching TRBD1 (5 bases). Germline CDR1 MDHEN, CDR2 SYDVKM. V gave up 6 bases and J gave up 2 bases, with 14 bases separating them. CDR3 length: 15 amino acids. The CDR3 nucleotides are TGTGCCAGCAGCCTCCTTAGGGGTGGCAATCAGCCCCAGCATTTT. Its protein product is CASSLLRGGNQPQHF.

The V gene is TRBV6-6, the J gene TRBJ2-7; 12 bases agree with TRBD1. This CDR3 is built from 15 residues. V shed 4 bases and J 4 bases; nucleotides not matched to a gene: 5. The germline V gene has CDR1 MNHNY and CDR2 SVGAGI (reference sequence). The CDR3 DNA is TGTGCCAGCAGTTCCCGGGACAGGGGGCTTTACGAGCAGTACTTC. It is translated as CASSSRDRGLYEQYF.

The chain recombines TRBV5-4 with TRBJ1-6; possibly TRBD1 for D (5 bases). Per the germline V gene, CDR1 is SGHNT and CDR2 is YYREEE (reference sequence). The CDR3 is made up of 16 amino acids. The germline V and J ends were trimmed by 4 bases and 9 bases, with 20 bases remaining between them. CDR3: CASSPEAQGIRSPLHF. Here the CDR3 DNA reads TGTGCCAGCAGCCCTGAGGCTCAGGGAATTCGTTCACCCCTCCACTTT.

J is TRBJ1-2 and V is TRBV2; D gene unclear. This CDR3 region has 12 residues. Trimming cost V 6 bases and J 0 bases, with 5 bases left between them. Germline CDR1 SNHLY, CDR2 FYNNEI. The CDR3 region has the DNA TGTGCCAGCAGGAGGGCTAACTATGGCTACACCTTC. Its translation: CASRRANYGYTF.

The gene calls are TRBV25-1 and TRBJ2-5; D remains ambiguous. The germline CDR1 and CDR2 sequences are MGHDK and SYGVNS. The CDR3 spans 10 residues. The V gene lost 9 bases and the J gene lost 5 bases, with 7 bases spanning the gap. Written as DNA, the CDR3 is TGTGCCAGTGAGAGGGAGACCCAGTACTTC. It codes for CASERETQYF.